The clone carrying this TCR beta chain was seen just once. Sequencing used immunoSEQ multiplex PCR; TCRdb keeps in-frame clones, though not all of them. The data contain almost 100,000 clones, more than 75% of them seen just once; the ten biggest clones take up 9% to 12%. These data originate in a study of blood T cell repertoires in COVID-19. What was sequenced was peripheral blood. The sequence came from a man aged 50 to 60 with acute or convalescent COVID-19.

The CDR3 region is CASSRRQVREAEQYF. The CDR3 DNA reads TGTGCCAGCAGCCGGCGACAGGTGCGAGAGGCCGAGCAGTACTTC. The rearrangement joins TRBV5-6 to TRBJ2-7; perhaps TRBD1 as D (6 bases). The CDR3 has 15 residues. Looked up from germline, CDR1 is SGHDT and CDR2 is YYEEEE. V lost 4 bases and J 6 bases, leaving 20 bases between the germline ends.